Each of the 10 T cell receptor beta chains below was sequenced from the same sample in a study of CD8 T cells in ankylosing spondylitis. TCRdb reprocessed the 5' RACE reads via MiXCR and lists one record per CDR3 protein. Of about 140,000 distinct CDR3 sequences in the sample, around 6.6% were seen once. The sequenced sample consisted of blood, either unsorted or a sorted T cell fraction (not recorded which). These receptors all stem from a female donor with ankylosing spondylitis or in good health (not recorded which).

This chain joins TRBV9 and TRBJ1-1, with D perhaps TRBD1 (5 bases). Deletions cut 3 bases from V and 1 base from J, with 13 bases between. The CDR3 runs to 15 residues. Looked up from germline, CDR1 is SGDLS and CDR2 is YYNGEE. Here the CDR3 DNA reads TGTGCCAGCAGCGCAAGGGACTGGAGGAACACTGAAGCTTTCTTT. This encodes CASSARDWRNTEAFF.

This clonotype was recorded at least ten times. The rearrangement joins TRBV20-1 to TRBJ1-5; D perhaps matches TRBD1 (6 bases). The CDR3 runs 18 residues. The germline CDR1 and CDR2 sequences are DFQATT and SNEGSKA (reference sequence). Trimming stripped 0 bases from V and 0 bases from J, with 18 bases between. The CDR3, as DNA: TGCAGTGCTAGAGATTCCACAGGGACGAGATATAGCAATCAGCCCCAGCATTTT. Translated: CSARDSTGTRYSNQPQHF.

This clonotype was counted ten times or more. The rearrangement uses TRBV6-2 or TRBV6-3 and TRBJ2-2, with 7 bases aligning to TRBD2. CDR1 and CDR2 (germline): MNHEY, SVGEGT. The CDR3 totals 14 residues. After removal of 6 bases from V and 6 bases from J, the junction contained 7 bases not matched to a gene. This CDR3 is CASRVLASAGELFF. The CDR3, as DNA: TGTGCCAGCAGAGTACTAGCGTCGGCCGGGGAGCTGTTTTTT.

This clonotype was seen repeatedly, ten times or more. V gene TRBV6-5 combines with J gene TRBJ1-6; 7 nucleotides agree with TRBD1. V lost 4 bases and J lost 17; bases outside the gene matches: 11. The CDR3 runs to 13 residues. CDR1 and CDR2 from the germline V gene are MNHEY and SVGAGI. The CDR3 here is CASSSLQGTQIHF. CDR3 bases: TGTGCCAGCAGTTCCTTACAGGGGACTCAAATCCACTTT.

This clonotype was seen many times. The chain employs TRBV3-1 and TRBJ1-6; D is uncertain. The length of the CDR3 is 16 residues. Germline values: CDR1 LGHDT, CDR2 YNNKEL (reference sequence). V lost 6 bases, J lost 4 bases, and 16 bases lay in between. The CDR3 DNA follows: TGTGCCAGCAGGACTACGGACGGACGATATAATTCACCCCTCCACTTT. This encodes CASRTTDGRYNSPLHF.

The table lists this clonotype with many counts. This sequence joins TRBV20-1 and TRBJ1-2; D possibly corresponds to TRBD1 (5 bases). CDR1 and CDR2 from the germline V gene are DFQATT and SNEGSKA (reference sequence). Trimming pared 6 bases from V and 7 bases from J, leaving 24 bases between. CDR3 length: 15 amino acids. As DNA, the CDR3 is TGCAGTGCGTCACGAACCGGGACGCGCGCGAGTGGCTACACCTTC. This codes for CSASRTGTRASGYTF.

The genes are TRBV12-3 or TRBV12-4 and TRBJ1-2; D unresolved. V lost 5 bases and J 3 bases, leaving 7 bases between the germline ends. This CDR3 region has 12 residues. The CDR3 is CASSPRDYGYTF. The CDR3 DNA sequence: TGTGCCAGCAGTCCCCGGGACTATGGCTACACCTTC.

This clonotype was counted many times. V is TRBV29-1 and J is TRBJ1-1; 8 bases align to TRBD1. CDR1 and CDR2 (germline): SQVTM, ANQGSEA. The CDR3 has 15 residues. V lost 3 bases, J lost 0 bases, and 6 bases stayed unmatched. The CDR3 nucleotides are TGCAGCGTTGATGGTCAGGGGGCGATGAACACTGAAGCTTTCTTT. It is translated as CSVDGQGAMNTEAFF.

This clonotype was seen repeatedly, ten times or more. The J gene is TRBJ2-7, the V gene TRBV6-2 or TRBV6-3, with 8 bases matching TRBD1. Germline values: CDR1 MNHEY, CDR2 SVGEGT. V lost 10 bases, J lost 4 bases, and 12 bases stayed unmatched. This CDR3 contains 14 residues. The CDR3 sequence is CATQKRTGKYEQYF. CDR3 DNA sequence: TGTGCCACCCAGAAACGGACAGGGAAATACGAGCAGTACTTC.

This clonotype was observed at least ten times. For the CDR3, the DNA is TGCAGCGTTAGCAGGGGGGCCTACGAGCAGTACTTC. This sequence encodes CSVSRGAYEQYF. This chain connects TRBV29-1 to TRBJ2-7; tentative D call: TRBD1 (7 bases). Germline lookup yields CDR1 SQVTM and CDR2 ANQGSEA. This CDR3 has 12 residues. The V gene lost 5 bases and the J gene lost 2 bases, with 10 bases spanning the gap.